This T cell receptor (beta chain) was obtained from a study of blood T cell repertoires in COVID-19. Study details: Researchers got acute and convalescent COVID-19 samples from the United States, Italy and Spain. T cells, B-cell-depleted T cells, or PBMCs supplied cDNA or gDNA.

Study processing details: Scientists estimated how many nucleated cells there were by amplifying reference gene primers. Sequencing was performed with immunoSEQ multiplex PCR; in TCRdb, only in-frame clones are kept and a portion is missing. V and J calls and clone size are given by that table; D and trimming were obtained from the DNA. The table includes a few hundred thousand clones, about 89% detected once. The TCR sequence derives from a man aged 30 to 39 with acute or convalescent COVID-19. Sequenced sample: peripheral blood.

The CDR3 protein is CASSPQSGRDQPQHF. The CDR3 DNA reads TGTGCCAGCTCACCACAGAGCGGGAGGGATCAGCCCCAGCATTTT. The chain joins TRBV18 to TRBJ1-5; no clear D gene. Trimming took 1 base from V and 5 from J, leaving 12 bases between them. Germline lookup yields CDR1 KGHSH and CDR2 LQKENI. This CDR3 is 15 amino acids long.